This entry is about one T cell receptor (beta chain). This specimen belongs to a study of blood T cell repertoires in COVID-19. This CDR3 contains 13 residues. The germline V gene has CDR1 MNHEY and CDR2 SVGAGI. Trimming removed 2 bases at V and 8 bases at J, with 7 bases between. Assay used: immunoSEQ multiplex PCR; TCRdb lists only in-frame clones, some missing. The table includes under 450,000 clones, approximately 88% detected once. The receptor comes from a woman between 45 and 60 years old with COVID-19, enrolled during active disease. Sequencing used peripheral blood. The chain employs TRBV6-5 and TRBJ1-6; D is unresolved. This CDR3 reads CASSYRVDSPLHF. In nucleotides, the CDR3 is TGTGCCAGCAGTTACCGAGTTGATTCACCCCTCCACTTT.